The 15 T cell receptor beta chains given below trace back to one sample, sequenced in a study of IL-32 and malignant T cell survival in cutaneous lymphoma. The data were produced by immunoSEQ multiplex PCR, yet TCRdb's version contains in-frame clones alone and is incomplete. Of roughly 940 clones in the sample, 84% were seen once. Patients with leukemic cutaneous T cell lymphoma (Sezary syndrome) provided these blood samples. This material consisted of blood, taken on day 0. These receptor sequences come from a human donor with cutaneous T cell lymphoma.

The chain's CDR3 is CASNPQGSHTGELFF. CDR3 bases: TGTGCCAGCAACCCTCAGGGATCCCACACCGGGGAGCTGTTTTTT. The rearrangement links TRBV7-8 to TRBJ2-2, with D maybe TRBD1 (5 bases). Trimming removed 7 bases at V and 3 bases at J, with 15 bases between. This CDR3 comprises 15 residues. From germline, CDR1 is SGHVS and CDR2 FQNEAQ.

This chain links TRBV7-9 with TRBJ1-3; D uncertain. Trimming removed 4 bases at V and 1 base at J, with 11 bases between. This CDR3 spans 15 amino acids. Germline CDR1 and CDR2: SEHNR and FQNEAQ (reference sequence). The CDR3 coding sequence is TGTGCCAGCAGCTCCCCGGTAGTTTCTGGAAACACCATATATTTT. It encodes CASSSPVVSGNTIYF. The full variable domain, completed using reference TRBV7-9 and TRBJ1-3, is DTGVSQNPRHKITKRGQNVTFRCDPISEHNRLYWYRQTLGQGPEFLTYFQNEAQLEKSRLLSDRFSAERPKGSFSTLEIQRTEQGDSAMYLCASSSPVVSGNTIYFGEGSWLTVV.

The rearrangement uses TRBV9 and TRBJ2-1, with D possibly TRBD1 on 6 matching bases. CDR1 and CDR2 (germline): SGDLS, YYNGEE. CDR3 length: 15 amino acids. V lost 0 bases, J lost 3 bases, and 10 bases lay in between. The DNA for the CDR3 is TGTGCCAGCAGCGTAGACAGGGCCAACTACAATGAGCAGTTCTTC. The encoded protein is CASSVDRANYNEQFF.

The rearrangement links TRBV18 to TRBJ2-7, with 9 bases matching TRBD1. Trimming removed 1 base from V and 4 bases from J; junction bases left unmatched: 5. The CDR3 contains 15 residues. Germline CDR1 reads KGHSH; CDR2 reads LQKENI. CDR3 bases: TGTGCCAGCTCACCACAGAACAGGGGGCTATACGAGCAGTACTTC. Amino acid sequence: CASSPQNRGLYEQYF. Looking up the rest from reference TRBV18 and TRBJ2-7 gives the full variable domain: NAGVMQNPRHLVRRRGQEARLRCSPMKGHSHVYWYRQLPEEGLKFMVYLQKENIIDESGMPKERFSAEFPKEGPSILRIQQVVRGDSAAYFCASSPQNRGLYEQYFGPGTRLTVT.

In DNA form, the CDR3 reads TGTGCCATCGGCGGGGATTCACCCCTCCACTTT. As protein: CAIGGDSPLHF. This rearrangement joins TRBV10-3 to TRBJ1-6; D unclear. CDR1 is ENHRY and CDR2 is SYGVKD in the germline V gene. V was shortened by 8 bases and J by 8 bases, with 7 bases between the two germline ends. The CDR3 loop spans 11 amino acids.

This chain's CDR3 is CASSLGGGSAGDTQYF. DNA for the CDR3: TGTGCCAGCAGCTTAGGGGGCGGGTCCGCGGGGGATACGCAGTATTTT. The V and J genes are TRBV7-7 and TRBJ2-3; D perhaps matches TRBD2 (6 bases). The CDR3 loop spans 16 amino acids. Germline V gene lookup returns CDR1 SSHAT and CDR2 FNYEAQ (reference sequence). V was clipped by 1 base and J by 6 bases, with 17 bases between them.

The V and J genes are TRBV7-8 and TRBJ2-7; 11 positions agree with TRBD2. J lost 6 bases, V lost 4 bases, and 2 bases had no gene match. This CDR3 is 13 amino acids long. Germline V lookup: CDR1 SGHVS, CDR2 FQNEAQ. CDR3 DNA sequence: TGTGCCAGCAGCTCCCTAGCGGGGGGCGAGCAGTACTTC. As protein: CASSSLAGGEQYF.

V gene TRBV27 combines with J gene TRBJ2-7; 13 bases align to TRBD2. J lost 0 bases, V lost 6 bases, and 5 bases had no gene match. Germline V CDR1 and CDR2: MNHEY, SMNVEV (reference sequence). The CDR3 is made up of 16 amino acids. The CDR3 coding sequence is TGTGCCAGCAGCTCAGGACTAGCGGGGGACTCCTACGAGCAGTACTTC. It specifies CASSSGLAGDSYEQYF.

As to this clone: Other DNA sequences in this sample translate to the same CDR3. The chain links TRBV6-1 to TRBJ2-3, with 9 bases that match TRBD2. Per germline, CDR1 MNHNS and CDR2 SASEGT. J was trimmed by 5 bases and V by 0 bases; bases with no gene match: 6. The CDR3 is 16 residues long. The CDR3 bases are TGTGCCAGCAGTGAAGCGGGGCGGGGGGGCAGAGATACGCAGTATTTT. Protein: CASSEAGRGGRDTQYF.

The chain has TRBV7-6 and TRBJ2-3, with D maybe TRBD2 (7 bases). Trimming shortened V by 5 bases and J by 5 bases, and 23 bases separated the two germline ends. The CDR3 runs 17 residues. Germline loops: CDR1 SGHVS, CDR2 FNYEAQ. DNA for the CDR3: TGTGCCAGCAGCCCCGGGGACACCGGGGGGATCAAAGATACGCAGTATTTT. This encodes CASSPGDTGGIKDTQYF.

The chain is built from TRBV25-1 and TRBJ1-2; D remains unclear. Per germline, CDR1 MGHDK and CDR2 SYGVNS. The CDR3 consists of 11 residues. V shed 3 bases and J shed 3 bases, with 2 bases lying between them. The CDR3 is CASSDYYGYTF. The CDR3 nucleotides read TGTGCCAGCAGTGATTACTATGGCTACACCTTC.

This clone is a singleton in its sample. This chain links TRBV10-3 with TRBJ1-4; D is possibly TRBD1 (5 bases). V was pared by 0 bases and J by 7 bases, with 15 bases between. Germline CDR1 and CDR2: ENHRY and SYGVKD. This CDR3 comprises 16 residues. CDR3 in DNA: TGTGCCATCAGTGAGTCGGGGGGGGAGCGGTTTGAAAAACTGTTTTTT. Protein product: CAISESGGERFEKLFF.

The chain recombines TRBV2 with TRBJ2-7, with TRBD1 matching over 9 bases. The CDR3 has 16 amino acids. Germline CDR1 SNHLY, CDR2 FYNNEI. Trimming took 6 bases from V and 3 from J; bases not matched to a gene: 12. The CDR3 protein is CASRETLGQGGYEQYF. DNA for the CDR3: TGTGCCAGCAGGGAAACCCTGGGACAGGGTGGCTACGAGCAGTACTTC.

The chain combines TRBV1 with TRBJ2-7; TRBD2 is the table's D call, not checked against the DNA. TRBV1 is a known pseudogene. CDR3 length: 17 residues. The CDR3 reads CTSSQEYGGPISYEQYF. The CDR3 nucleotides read TGCACCAGCAGCCAGGAGTACGGGGGGCCGATCTCCTACGAGCAGTACTTC.

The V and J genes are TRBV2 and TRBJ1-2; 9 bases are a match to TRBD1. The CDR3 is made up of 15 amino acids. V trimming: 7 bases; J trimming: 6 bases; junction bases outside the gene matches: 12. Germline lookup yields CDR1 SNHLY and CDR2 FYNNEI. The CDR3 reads CASTIQGAARNGYTF. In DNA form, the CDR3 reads TGTGCCAGCACGATACAGGGGGCTGCGAGGAATGGCTACACCTTC. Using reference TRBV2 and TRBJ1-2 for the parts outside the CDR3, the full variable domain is EPEVTQTPSHQVTQMGQEVILRCVPISNHLYFYWYRQILGQKVEFLVSFYNNEISEKSEIFDDQFSVERPDGSNFTLKIRSTKLEDSAMYFCASTIQGAARNGYTFGSGTRLTVV.